This T cell receptor beta chain came from a study of cytomegalovirus exposure and HLA in healthy donors. In the PCR, 60 Vbeta and 13 Jbeta primers were used. Method: immunoSEQ multiplex PCR; TCRdb's copy keeps in-frame clones and lacks some. The table has more than 95,000 clones, about 80% seen once. Between the trimmed V and J ends, which lost 6 bases and 3 bases, there was a span of 15 bases. Germline CDR1 reads MNHEY; CDR2 reads SMNVEV (reference sequence). The CDR3 totals 15 residues. This sequence joins TRBV27 and TRBJ1-5; no clear D. The specimen sequenced was PBMCs. The receptor's source is a young man in good health and CMV-seronegative. This CDR3 reads CASRSGGGYNQPQHF. The CDR3, as DNA: TGTGCCAGCAGGTCGGGTGGAGGGTACAATCAGCCCCAGCATTTT.